The rows below give T cell receptor beta chains drawn from one sample of a study of shared clonotypes between healthy human individuals. Sequencing was performed with immunoSEQ multiplex PCR; in TCRdb, only in-frame clones are kept and a portion is missing. The sample contains about 2,500,000 clones, more than 80% of which appear only once. The sample taken for sequencing was naive CD4+ T cells sorted from blood. The source is a man between 18 and 29 years old in good health. CDR3s include the opening cysteine and the closing phenylalanine or tryptophan. The order of the fields is D gene, J gene, clone size, V gene, CDR3 protein, CDR3 DNA. The D gene is left open where the match is weak. Only some rows state a clone size, as once, few, many or a class for expanded clones.

d_call: .; j_call: TRBJ2-7; clone_size: .; v_call: TRBV7-9; cdr3_aa: CASSYSPGLDYEQYF; cdr3_nt: TGTGCCAGCAGCTACAGCCCGGGACTTGACTACGAGCAGTACTTC
d_call: .; j_call: TRBJ1-5; clone_size: .; v_call: TRBV19; cdr3_aa: CASHGRSLQPQHF; cdr3_nt: TGTGCCAGTCATGGACGGAGCCTTCAGCCCCAGCATTTT
d_call: .; j_call: TRBJ1-6; clone_size: .; v_call: TRBV4-2; cdr3_aa: CASSQEIYNSPLHF; cdr3_nt: TGTGCCAGCAGCCAAGAGATCTATAATTCACCCCTCCACTTT
d_call: TRBD1; j_call: TRBJ1-3; clone_size: few; v_call: TRBV18; cdr3_aa: CASSPQGQGSSGNTIYF; cdr3_nt: TGTGCCAGCTCACCACAAGGACAGGGGAGCTCTGGAAACACCATATATTTT
d_call: .; j_call: TRBJ1-1; clone_size: .; v_call: TRBV5-4; cdr3_aa: CASNKQGGTEAFF; cdr3_nt: TGTGCCAGCAACAAACAGGGAGGCACTGAAGCTTTCTTT
d_call: .; j_call: TRBJ1-5; clone_size: .; v_call: TRBV5-6; cdr3_aa: CASSRGRISNQPQHF; cdr3_nt: TGTGCCAGCAGCCGGGGACGGATTAGCAATCAGCCCCAGCATTTT
d_call: TRBD1; j_call: TRBJ1-2; clone_size: .; v_call: TRBV29-1; cdr3_aa: CSVARTGDGYTF; cdr3_nt: TGCAGCGTTGCACGGACAGGGGATGGCTACACCTTC
d_call: .; j_call: TRBJ2-1; clone_size: .; v_call: TRBV30; cdr3_aa: CAWTDSSYNEQFF; cdr3_nt: TGTGCCTGGACTGATAGCTCCTACAATGAGCAGTTCTTC
d_call: .; j_call: TRBJ1-2; clone_size: .; v_call: TRBV6-5; cdr3_aa: CASSYSTLGWRGYTF; cdr3_nt: TGTGCCAGCAGTTACTCGACCTTAGGGTGGCGAGGCTACACCTTC
d_call: TRBD1; j_call: TRBJ1-4; clone_size: .; v_call: TRBV6-6; cdr3_aa: CASTWGQTNEKLFF; cdr3_nt: TGTGCCAGCACTTGGGGACAGACTAATGAAAAACTGTTTTTT
d_call: .; j_call: TRBJ1-5; clone_size: .; v_call: TRBV30; cdr3_aa: CACSTTANNQPQHF; cdr3_nt: TGTGCCTGTTCCACTACAGCAAATAATCAGCCCCAGCATTTT
d_call: .; j_call: TRBJ2-3; clone_size: .; v_call: TRBV5-1; cdr3_aa: CASSLTRTGTDTQYF; cdr3_nt: TGCGCCAGCAGCCTGACTAGAACGGGCACAGATACGCAGTATTTT
d_call: .; j_call: TRBJ2-1; clone_size: .; v_call: TRBV7-2; cdr3_aa: CASSSRDSYYNEQFF; cdr3_nt: TGTGCCAGCAGCTCCCGGGACTCTTACTACAATGAGCAGTTCTTC
d_call: .; j_call: TRBJ2-7; clone_size: .; v_call: TRBV28; cdr3_aa: CASTQRADAYEQYF; cdr3_nt: TGTGCCAGCACCCAAAGGGCAGATGCCTACGAGCAGTACTTC
d_call: TRBD2; j_call: TRBJ2-5; clone_size: .; v_call: TRBV9; cdr3_aa: CASSTRLAGETQYF; cdr3_nt: TGTGCCAGCAGCACCCGACTAGCCGGGGAGACCCAGTACTTC
d_call: .; j_call: TRBJ2-7; clone_size: .; v_call: TRBV20-1; cdr3_aa: CSASLLYEQYF; cdr3_nt: TGCAGTGCTAGCCTCCTCTACGAGCAGTACTTC
d_call: .; j_call: TRBJ1-5; clone_size: .; v_call: TRBV16; cdr3_aa: CASSQSGNIRNQPQHF; cdr3_nt: TGTGCCAGCAGCCAATCGGGGAACATTCGCAATCAGCCCCAGCATTTT
d_call: .; j_call: TRBJ2-1; clone_size: .; v_call: TRBV18; cdr3_aa: CASSPSQGSINEQFF; cdr3_nt: TGTGCCAGCTCACCGAGTCAGGGGAGTATCAATGAGCAGTTCTTC
d_call: .; j_call: TRBJ2-3; clone_size: .; v_call: TRBV4-2; cdr3_aa: CASSLGPSTDTQYF; cdr3_nt: TGTGCCAGCAGCCTGGGGCCTAGCACAGATACGCAGTATTTT
d_call: TRBD2; j_call: TRBJ2-1; clone_size: .; v_call: TRBV18; cdr3_aa: CASSPASGGQSSYNEQFF; cdr3_nt: TGTGCCAGCTCACCGGCTAGCGGGGGCCAGAGCTCCTACAATGAGCAGTTCTTC
d_call: .; j_call: TRBJ2-5; clone_size: .; v_call: TRBV21-1; cdr3_aa: CASSPRRRSSVAGVETQYF; cdr3_nt: TGTGCCAGCAGCCCTCGCCGACGATCTTCGGTCGCGGGAGTTGAGACCCAGTACTTC
d_call: TRBD1; j_call: TRBJ1-4; clone_size: .; v_call: TRBV9; cdr3_aa: CASSRGPNEKLFF; cdr3_nt: TGTGCCAGCAGCAGGGGGCCTAATGAAAAACTGTTTTTT
d_call: TRBD1; j_call: TRBJ1-6; clone_size: .; v_call: TRBV9; cdr3_aa: CASSVGTGSPLHF; cdr3_nt: TGTGCCAGCAGCGTCGGGACAGGATCACCCCTCCACTTT
d_call: TRBD1; j_call: TRBJ2-7; clone_size: .; v_call: TRBV6-5; cdr3_aa: CASSSDRGRYEQYF; cdr3_nt: TGTGCCAGCAGTTCTGACAGGGGGAGGTACGAGCAGTACTTC
d_call: TRBD2; j_call: TRBJ2-5; clone_size: .; v_call: TRBV5-1; cdr3_aa: CASSATLAGYTVAQYF; cdr3_nt: TGCGCCAGCAGCGCCACACTAGCGGGGTACACGGTGGCCCAGTACTTC